A selection of T cell receptor beta chains follows, all from one sample in a study of Ad26.COV2.S vaccination and SARS-CoV-2 variants. The assay was immunoSEQ multiplex PCR, and TCRdb's table has in-frame clones only and misses some. In the table there are a few hundred thousand clones, 83% of which are singletons. The specimen comprised peripheral blood, sampled in a trial of Ad26.COV2.S vaccine versus placebo. The receptors originated from a person between 18 and 65 years old who received the Ad26.COV2.S COVID-19 vaccine or a placebo. The CDR3 runs from the conserved cysteine through the conserved F or W. A D gene is named only where the DNA matches it firmly. Clone size is given for some rows only: seen once, a few or many times, or a class if the clone is expanded.

length,D,V,J,size,CDR3,DNA
13,NA,TRBV24-1,TRBJ1-2,once,CATSDSNLNGYTF,TGTGCCACCAGTGATTCGAACCTGAATGGCTACACCTTC
14,NA,TRBV6-5,TRBJ2-1,NA,CASSYGTEALEQFF,TGTGCCAGCAGTTACGGGACTGAAGCATTAGAGCAGTTCTTC
14,TRBD1,TRBV19,TRBJ1-2,NA,CASSYRGRGYGYTF,TGTGCCAGTAGTTACAGGGGGCGCGGCTATGGCTACACCTTC
13,NA,TRBV5-1,TRBJ2-3,NA,CASSSTSTDTQYF,TGCGCCAGCAGCTCTACCAGTACAGATACGCAGTATTTT
15,NA,TRBV6-4,TRBJ1-5,NA,CASSIQGGSNQPQHF,TGTGCCAGCAGTATACAAGGTGGAAGCAATCAGCCCCAGCATTTT
15,NA,TRBV6-5,TRBJ1-2,NA,CASIERPVSGSGYTF,TGTGCCAGCATCGAAAGGCCGGTATCGGGATCTGGCTACACCTTC
14,NA,TRBV25-1,TRBJ2-1,NA,CASSTSQGRNEQFF,TGTGCCAGCAGTACGTCACAGGGTCGAAATGAGCAGTTCTTC
14,TRBD2,TRBV5-1,TRBJ2-3,NA,CASSTSGGSDTQYF,TGCGCCAGCAGCACTAGCGGGGGCTCAGATACGCAGTATTTT
15,NA,TRBV15,TRBJ1-2,NA,CATSRDRGVADGYTF,TGTGCCACCAGCAGAGATCGAGGGGTGGCCGATGGCTACACCTTC
16,TRBD1,TRBV19,TRBJ2-2,NA,CASRQTGTGLGGELFF,TGTGCCAGTAGGCAGACAGGGACCGGGCTGGGCGGGGAGCTGTTTTTT
16,NA,TRBV15,TRBJ2-4,NA,CATSGNRFLAKNIQYF,TGTGCCACCAGCGGAAACCGGTTTCTAGCCAAAAACATTCAGTACTTC
12,NA,TRBV7-8,TRBJ2-5,NA,CASSPEGETQYF,TGTGCCAGCAGCCCCGAGGGGGAGACCCAGTACTTC
14,TRBD2,TRBV6-5,TRBJ2-7,NA,CASNSGTSLYEQYF,TGTGCCAGCAATTCCGGGACTAGCCTCTACGAGCAGTACTTC
16,TRBD1,TRBV7-9,TRBJ2-5,NA,CASSPLPGTVQETQYF,TGTGCCAGCAGCCCGTTACCAGGGACAGTCCAAGAGACCCAGTACTTC
16,NA,TRBV7-6,TRBJ2-7,NA,CASSPGLTLSSYEQYF,TGTGCCAGCAGCCCAGGACTGACGTTAAGCTCCTACGAGCAGTACTTC
14,TRBD1,TRBV27,TRBJ2-5,NA,CASSQLDRKETQYF,TGTGCCAGCAGTCAACTGGACAGGAAAGAGACCCAGTACTTC
11,NA,TRBV6-5,TRBJ1-6,NA,CASKIDSPLHF,TGTGCCAGCAAGATAGATTCACCCCTCCACTTT
15,NA,TRBV5-6,TRBJ1-1,NA,CASSFRSAGLTEAFF,TGTGCCAGCAGCTTCAGGTCGGCAGGGCTCACTGAAGCTTTCTTT
15,NA,TRBV18,TRBJ1-3,NA,CASSPKLVSTNTIYF,TGTGCCAGCTCACCCAAACTAGTTTCCACGAACACCATATATTTT
14,NA,TRBV9,TRBJ1-1,NA,CASSPEPGDTEAFF,TGTGCCAGCAGCCCAGAGCCCGGGGACACTGAAGCTTTCTTT
14,NA,TRBV5-4,TRBJ2-1,NA,CASSLEGAYNEQFF,TGTGCCAGCAGCTTGGAGGGGGCCTACAATGAGCAGTTCTTC
11,NA,TRBV10-1,TRBJ2-4,NA,CASPKDYIQYF,TGCGCCAGCCCGAAGGACTACATTCAGTACTTC
14,NA,TRBV5-1,TRBJ1-3,NA,CASSSSNSGNTIYF,TGCGCCAGCAGCTCCAGCAACTCTGGAAACACCATATATTTT
13,NA,TRBV12-3/TRBV12-4,TRBJ2-7,NA,CASSLRQLYEQYF,TGTGCCAGCAGTTTACGGCAGCTCTACGAGCAGTACTTC
13,NA,TRBV6-6,TRBJ2-5,NA,CASSSRQLETQYF,TGTGCCAGCAGCTCCCGACAGTTAGAGACCCAGTACTTC
14,NA,TRBV12-5,TRBJ2-3,NA,CASGLEGAGDTQYF,TGTGCTAGTGGTTTGGAGGGTGCGGGGGATACGCAGTATTTT
15,TRBD1,TRBV27,TRBJ1-5,NA,CASSPGRTGNQPQHF,TGTGCCAGCAGTCCCGGAAGGACAGGAAATCAGCCCCAGCATTTT
13,NA,TRBV12-3/TRBV12-4,TRBJ1-5,NA,CASSLGRAQPQHF,TGTGCCAGCAGTTTGGGCAGGGCTCAGCCCCAGCATTTT
12,NA,TRBV29-1,TRBJ1-4,NA,CSVEDQGEKLFF,TGCAGCGTTGAAGATCAGGGGGAAAAACTGTTTTTT
13,NA,TRBV27,TRBJ1-2,NA,CASAPRVVYGYTF,TGTGCCAGCGCCCCCCGGGTAGTCTATGGCTACACCTTC
16,NA,TRBV5-1,TRBJ1-2,NA,CASSAGEGLMVYGYTF,TGCGCCAGCAGCGCCGGAGAGGGGTTGATGGTCTATGGCTACACCTTC
16,NA,TRBV24-1,TRBJ2-1,once,CATSGVRADSYNEQFF,TGTGCCACCAGTGGGGTAAGGGCGGATTCCTACAATGAGCAGTTCTTC
14,NA,TRBV29-1,TRBJ2-3,NA,CSVGPHGHTDTQYF,TGCAGCGTTGGTCCTCACGGACACACAGATACGCAGTATTTT
15,NA,TRBV7-2,TRBJ1-5,NA,CASSSRGGGDQPQHF,TGTGCCAGCAGCTCCCGTGGGGGGGGCGATCAGCCCCAGCATTTT
14,TRBD1,TRBV19,TRBJ1-6,few,CASTRQGWASPLHF,TGTGCCAGCACTCGACAGGGATGGGCTTCACCCCTCCACTTT
15,TRBD1,TRBV5-1,TRBJ1-1,NA,CASSIRQGWNTEAFF,TGCGCCAGCAGCATACGACAGGGGTGGAACACTGAAGCTTTCTTT
13,NA,TRBV7-2,TRBJ1-1,NA,CASSPGGRQMAFF,TGTGCCAGCAGCCCTGGGGGGAGACAAATGGCTTTCTTT
14,TRBD2,TRBV5-1,TRBJ2-5,NA,CASSFSGGEETQYF,TGCGCCAGCAGCTTCAGCGGGGGGGAAGAGACCCAGTACTTC
14,NA,TRBV2,TRBJ2-1,NA,CASKRRGSYNEQFF,TGTGCCAGCAAGCGCCGGGGGTCCTACAATGAGCAGTTCTTC
15,NA,TRBV11-2,TRBJ2-3,NA,CASSLDAGPTDTQYF,TGTGCCAGCAGCTTAGATGCAGGGCCCACAGATACGCAGTATTTT
14,NA,TRBV7-4,TRBJ2-1,once,CASGTWTPGNEQFF,TGTGCCAGCGGGACTTGGACCCCGGGGAATGAGCAGTTCTTC
13,NA,TRBV7-3,TRBJ2-1,NA,CASSSQPSNEQFF,TGTGCCAGCAGCTCCCAGCCCTCAAATGAGCAGTTCTTC
16,TRBD2,TRBV29-1,TRBJ2-3,NA,CSVDGTSGGFTDTQYF,TGCAGCGTCGACGGGACTAGCGGGGGATTCACAGATACGCAGTATTTT
13,TRBD1,TRBV5-6,TRBJ2-7,once,CASSFAGGYEQYF,TGTGCCAGCAGCTTCGCAGGGGGCTACGAGCAGTACTTC
15,NA,TRBV7-6,TRBJ1-4,NA,CASSPNPGPSEKLFF,TGTGCCAGCAGCCCTAACCCGGGGCCCTCTGAAAAACTGTTTTTT
14,NA,TRBV19,TRBJ1-2,NA,CASSMNREVVGYTF,TGTGCCAGTAGTATGAACAGGGAAGTGGTGGGCTACACCTTC
18,TRBD2,TRBV3-1/TRBV3-2,TRBJ2-5,NA,CASSPTGRLAGGQETQYF,TGTGCCAGCAGCCCTACAGGAAGACTAGCGGGGGGACAAGAGACCCAGTACTTC
16,NA,TRBV4-1,TRBJ2-3,NA,CASSQEGRGNTDTQYF,TGCGCCAGCAGCCAAGAGGGTCGGGGAAACACAGATACGCAGTATTTT
14,TRBD1,TRBV5-1,TRBJ1-2,NA,CASSLLQGGYGYTF,TGCGCCAGCAGCTTGTTGCAGGGGGGGTATGGCTACACCTTC
13,TRBD2,TRBV5-4,TRBJ2-1,NA,CASSWTSGDEQFF,TGTGCCAGCAGCTGGACTAGCGGCGATGAGCAGTTCTTC
16,NA,TRBV6-1,TRBJ1-5,NA,CASSEGWGDSNQPQHF,TGTGCCAGCAGTGAAGGTTGGGGGGATAGCAATCAGCCCCAGCATTTT
16,TRBD2,TRBV7-2,TRBJ2-3,NA,CASSYRLAGGGDTQYF,TGTGCCAGCAGCTATAGACTAGCGGGGGGCGGGGATACGCAGTATTTT
15,TRBD2,TRBV10-3,TRBJ2-3,NA,CAIRGSGSGSDTQYF,TGTGCCATCAGGGGGTCCGGTAGCGGGTCCGATACGCAGTATTTT
13,NA,TRBV30,TRBJ1-4,NA,CAWSYSRGEKLFF,TGTGCCTGGAGTTACTCCCGGGGTGAAAAACTGTTTTTT
15,NA,TRBV4-3,TRBJ1-2,NA,CASSQEWGGTYGYTF,TGCGCCAGCAGCCAAGAGTGGGGGGGTACCTATGGCTACACCTTC
15,NA,TRBV5-5,TRBJ1-2,NA,CASSLGSGRGYGYTF,TGTGCCAGCAGCTTGGGGTCTGGCCGTGGGTATGGCTACACCTTC
14,NA,TRBV30,TRBJ1-5,NA,CAWSTGGAVGTQHF,TGTGCCTGGAGTACGGGAGGAGCGGTCGGGACCCAGCATTTT